This is a list of T cell receptor beta chains from one sample in a study of cytomegalovirus exposure and HLA in healthy donors. TCRdb's copy holds only in-frame clones and misses some; the assay was immunoSEQ multiplex PCR. The sample has tens of thousands of clones. Sequencing was performed on PBMCs. The receptors come from a man aged 35 to 55 in good health and CMV-seronegative. Each CDR3 is given with its conserved first and last residue. D genes are given only for firm matches.

v_gene: TRBV6-5; d_gene: NA; j_gene: TRBJ2-7; CDR3aa: CASSPGPGAYEQYF; CDR3nt: TGTGCCAGCAGCCCTGGGCCGGGGGCCTACGAGCAGTACTTC
v_gene: TRBV13; d_gene: TRBD1; j_gene: TRBJ1-6; CDR3aa: CASSRTGDNSPLHF; CDR3nt: TGTGCCAGCAGCCGGACAGGGGATAATTCACCCCTCCACTTT
v_gene: TRBV9; d_gene: NA; j_gene: TRBJ2-7; CDR3aa: CASSGTGIHEQYF; CDR3nt: TGTGCCAGCAGCGGTACAGGGATCCACGAGCAGTACTTC
v_gene: TRBV5-1; d_gene: TRBD2; j_gene: TRBJ2-1; CDR3aa: CASSLAPGGPQSNEQFF; CDR3nt: TGCGCCAGCAGCTTGGCCCCGGGAGGGCCCCAATCCAATGAGCAGTTCTTC
v_gene: TRBV28; d_gene: NA; j_gene: TRBJ2-7; CDR3aa: CASSLAGSSSYEQYF; CDR3nt: TGTGCCAGCAGTTTAGCGGGGTCTAGCTCCTACGAGCAGTACTTC
v_gene: TRBV29-1; d_gene: TRBD1; j_gene: TRBJ1-1; CDR3aa: CSGDRGNTEAFF; CDR3nt: TGCAGCGGGGACAGGGGGAACACTGAAGCTTTCTTT
v_gene: TRBV6-1; d_gene: TRBD2; j_gene: TRBJ2-3; CDR3aa: CASSADSGGFISSTDTQYF; CDR3nt: TGTGCCAGCAGTGCGGATAGCGGGGGATTTATTTCGAGCACAGATACGCAGTATTTT
v_gene: TRBV9; d_gene: TRBD2; j_gene: TRBJ2-5; CDR3aa: CASSSGTSGGAETQYF; CDR3nt: TGTGCCAGCAGCTCGGGGACTAGCGGGGGGGCGGAGACCCAGTACTTC
v_gene: TRBV4-2; d_gene: TRBD2; j_gene: TRBJ2-2; CDR3aa: CASSLGLASTGELFF; CDR3nt: TGTGCCAGCAGCCTCGGACTAGCGAGCACCGGGGAGCTGTTTTTT
v_gene: TRBV7-3; d_gene: TRBD1; j_gene: TRBJ2-2; CDR3aa: CASSPDRTGLGTGELFF; CDR3nt: TGTGCCAGCAGCCCAGACCGGACAGGCTTGGGAACCGGGGAGCTGTTTTTT
v_gene: TRBV5-5; d_gene: TRBD1; j_gene: TRBJ2-7; CDR3aa: CASSRTGDYEQYF; CDR3nt: TGTGCCAGCAGCCGGACAGGGGACTACGAGCAGTACTTC
v_gene: TRBV14; d_gene: NA; j_gene: TRBJ1-2; CDR3aa: CASSLAGNYGYTF; CDR3nt: TGTGCCAGCAGCCTCGCAGGGAACTATGGCTACACCTTC
v_gene: TRBV6-5; d_gene: NA; j_gene: TRBJ2-1; CDR3aa: CASRWAGEQFF; CDR3nt: TGTGCCAGCAGGTGGGCCGGTGAGCAGTTCTTC
v_gene: TRBV6-1; d_gene: NA; j_gene: TRBJ2-5; CDR3aa: CASSEERVGMYETQYF; CDR3nt: TGTGCCAGCAGTGAAGAGAGGGTAGGGATGTATGAGACCCAGTACTTC
v_gene: TRBV4-2; d_gene: NA; j_gene: TRBJ2-2; CDR3aa: CASSPRGGIGELFF; CDR3nt: TGTGCCAGCAGCCCGAGGGGGGGGATCGGGGAGCTGTTTTTT
v_gene: TRBV14; d_gene: NA; j_gene: TRBJ1-1; CDR3aa: CASSQDGRDRAFF; CDR3nt: TGTGCCAGCAGCCAAGACGGCCGGGATCGGGCTTTCTTT
v_gene: TRBV25-1; d_gene: NA; j_gene: TRBJ2-7; CDR3aa: CASTGQWNEQYF; CDR3nt: TGTGCCAGCACCGGACAGTGGAACGAGCAGTACTTC
v_gene: TRBV29-1; d_gene: TRBD1; j_gene: TRBJ1-2; CDR3aa: CSVVPGGLGYGYTF; CDR3nt: TGCAGCGTTGTACCAGGGGGCTTGGGCTATGGCTACACCTTC
v_gene: TRBV6-6; d_gene: TRBD1; j_gene: TRBJ2-5; CDR3aa: CASSADRGKGTQYF; CDR3nt: TGTGCCAGCAGCGCGGACAGGGGGAAGGGGACCCAGTACTTC
v_gene: TRBV7-9; d_gene: NA; j_gene: TRBJ1-6; CDR3aa: CASSLEGDKPPLHF; CDR3nt: TGTGCCAGCAGCTTAGAAGGGGACAAACCACCCCTCCACTTT
v_gene: TRBV29-1; d_gene: TRBD1; j_gene: TRBJ1-2; CDR3aa: CSITETGGYGYTF; CDR3nt: TGCAGCATTACTGAGACAGGGGGCTATGGCTACACCTTC
v_gene: TRBV4-1; d_gene: NA; j_gene: TRBJ2-7; CDR3aa: CASSRGDEQYF; CDR3nt: TGCGCCAGCAGCCGCGGGGACGAGCAGTACTTC
v_gene: TRBV6-5; d_gene: NA; j_gene: TRBJ1-2; CDR3aa: CASRPGRGNGYTF; CDR3nt: TGTGCCAGCCGCCCGGGGAGGGGGAATGGCTACACCTTC
v_gene: TRBV28; d_gene: NA; j_gene: TRBJ2-1; CDR3aa: CASRDSLGYNEQFF; CDR3nt: TGTGCCAGCCGCGACAGTTTGGGGTACAATGAGCAGTTCTTC
v_gene: TRBV29-1; d_gene: TRBD1; j_gene: TRBJ1-5; CDR3aa: CSAAPGQAWVQPQHF; CDR3nt: TGCAGCGCCGCACCGGGACAGGCGTGGGTGCAGCCCCAGCATTTT
v_gene: TRBV4-1; d_gene: TRBD2; j_gene: TRBJ2-1; CDR3aa: CASSQVLLAVYNEQFF; CDR3nt: TGCGCCAGCAGCCAAGTACTACTAGCGGTTTACAATGAGCAGTTCTTC
v_gene: TRBV6-1; d_gene: TRBD1; j_gene: TRBJ1-5; CDR3aa: CASSEVTGAGNQPQHF; CDR3nt: TGTGCCAGCAGTGAAGTTACAGGGGCCGGTAATCAGCCCCAGCATTTT
v_gene: TRBV6-5; d_gene: TRBD2; j_gene: TRBJ2-1; CDR3aa: CASSYPLAIQFF; CDR3nt: TGTGCCAGCAGTTACCCACTAGCGATTCAGTTCTTC
v_gene: TRBV5-6; d_gene: TRBD1; j_gene: TRBJ1-5; CDR3aa: CASSSRTGTSNQPQHF; CDR3nt: TGTGCCAGCAGCTCGCGGACAGGGACAAGCAATCAGCCCCAGCATTTT
v_gene: TRBV5-4; d_gene: TRBD2; j_gene: TRBJ2-3; CDR3aa: CASSSRSGGNTDTQYF; CDR3nt: TGTGCCAGCAGCTCCAGAAGCGGGGGGAACACAGATACGCAGTATTTT
v_gene: TRBV6-5; d_gene: NA; j_gene: TRBJ1-1; CDR3aa: CASSSPGQNTEAFF; CDR3nt: TGTGCCAGCAGTTCCCCGGGACAGAACACTGAAGCTTTCTTT
v_gene: TRBV5-5; d_gene: NA; j_gene: TRBJ1-5; CDR3aa: CASSLLAGGGYQPQHF; CDR3nt: TGTGCCAGCAGCTTACTTGCGGGCGGCGGATATCAGCCCCAGCATTTT
v_gene: TRBV5-1; d_gene: NA; j_gene: TRBJ2-1; CDR3aa: CASSSGNRADEQFF; CDR3nt: TGCGCCAGCAGCTCGGGAAACCGGGCGGATGAGCAGTTCTTC
v_gene: TRBV12-5; d_gene: NA; j_gene: TRBJ1-5; CDR3aa: CASGLEYSNQPQHF; CDR3nt: TGTGCTAGTGGTTTGGAATATAGCAATCAGCCCCAGCATTTT
v_gene: TRBV29-1; d_gene: NA; j_gene: TRBJ2-5; CDR3aa: CSFIRDFQETQYF; CDR3nt: TGCAGCTTCATCCGGGACTTTCAAGAGACCCAGTACTTC
v_gene: TRBV7-9; d_gene: TRBD1; j_gene: TRBJ1-2; CDR3aa: CASSTPPGQINYGYTF; CDR3nt: TGTGCCAGCAGTACACCCCCGGGACAGATTAACTATGGCTACACCTTC
v_gene: TRBV9; d_gene: TRBD2; j_gene: TRBJ2-7; CDR3aa: CASSVTGGLHEQYF; CDR3nt: TGTGCCAGCAGCGTAACCGGGGGGTTACACGAGCAGTACTTC
v_gene: TRBV5-5; d_gene: NA; j_gene: TRBJ2-5; CDR3aa: CASSTLDETQYF; CDR3nt: TGTGCCAGCAGTACCTTAGATGAGACCCAGTACTTC
v_gene: TRBV5-1; d_gene: NA; j_gene: TRBJ1-1; CDR3aa: CASSLVPGGDTEAFF; CDR3nt: TGCGCCAGCAGCTTGGTGCCCGGAGGGGACACTGAAGCTTTCTTT
v_gene: TRBV6-5; d_gene: NA; j_gene: TRBJ1-6; CDR3aa: CASSYKGVGIPLHF; CDR3nt: TGTGCCAGCAGTTACAAGGGGGTGGGCATTCCCCTCCACTTT
v_gene: TRBV6-5; d_gene: TRBD1; j_gene: TRBJ2-2; CDR3aa: CASRTGSVISGELFF; CDR3nt: TGTGCCAGCAGGACAGGGTCCGTGATCTCCGGGGAGCTGTTTTTT
v_gene: TRBV29-1; d_gene: NA; j_gene: TRBJ1-2; CDR3aa: CSVDTEGPGYGYTF; CDR3nt: TGCAGCGTTGATACGGAGGGGCCGGGCTATGGCTACACCTTC
v_gene: TRBV6-5; d_gene: NA; j_gene: TRBJ2-7; CDR3aa: CASSYSMGEASYEQYF; CDR3nt: TGTGCCAGCAGTTACTCGATGGGGGAGGCGTCCTACGAGCAGTACTTC